These T cell receptor beta chains were read from a single sample in a study of PD-L1 blockade in urothelial cancer. Clones were read by immunoSEQ multiplex PCR, and TCRdb kept only the in-frame ones, dropping some. The sample holds around 70,000 clones, around 84% seen once. The sequenced sample was PBMCs, obtained around atezolizumab (anti-PD-L1) treatment. Receptors originate from a woman aged 70-85 years with urothelial cancer. The CDR3 runs from the conserved cysteine through the conserved F or W. Fields, in order: J gene, D gene, V gene, clone size, CDR3 DNA, CDR3 protein. A D gene is named only where the DNA matches it firmly. Where a row states a size, it is once, few, many or the class of an expanded clone; other rows omit it.

j_call: TRBJ1-1; d_call: TRBD1; v_call: TRBV27; clone_size: NA; cdr3_nt: TGTGCCAGCAGCCGAAGATCCGGGACAGGGGCTTCAATGAACACTGAAGCTTTCTTT; cdr3_aa: CASSRRSGTGASMNTEAFF
j_call: TRBJ1-4; d_call: TRBD1; v_call: TRBV28; clone_size: NA; cdr3_nt: TGTGCCAGCAGCCCGGACAGGGGGCGTGAAAAACTGTTTTTT; cdr3_aa: CASSPDRGREKLFF
j_call: TRBJ1-5; d_call: TRBD1; v_call: TRBV28; clone_size: once; cdr3_nt: TGTGCCAGCAGTTCGGGGGCCGAAACAGGGGGTCAGCCCCAGCATTTT; cdr3_aa: CASSSGAETGGQPQHF
j_call: TRBJ2-5; d_call: TRBD2; v_call: TRBV4-2; clone_size: NA; cdr3_nt: TGTGCCAGCAGCCAGGGACTAGCGGGGGGGCAAGAGACCCAGTACTTC; cdr3_aa: CASSQGLAGGQETQYF
j_call: TRBJ2-4; d_call: TRBD2; v_call: TRBV4-3; clone_size: NA; cdr3_nt: TGCGCCAGCAGCCAAGATCGGGTAGCGGGGAAAAACATTCAGTACTTC; cdr3_aa: CASSQDRVAGKNIQYF
j_call: TRBJ1-1; d_call: NA; v_call: TRBV7-2; clone_size: NA; cdr3_nt: TGTGCCAGCAGCTTAGTCGGGGGTGTGAACACTGAAGCTTTCTTT; cdr3_aa: CASSLVGGVNTEAFF
j_call: TRBJ2-5; d_call: NA; v_call: TRBV5-1; clone_size: NA; cdr3_nt: TGCGCCAGCAGACAGGGTCCCCGGGAGACCCAGTACTTC; cdr3_aa: CASRQGPRETQYF
j_call: TRBJ1-5; d_call: TRBD1; v_call: TRBV5-1; clone_size: NA; cdr3_nt: TGCGCCAGCAGCACTACAGGGGGCGCGGGTCAGCCCCAGCATTTT; cdr3_aa: CASSTTGGAGQPQHF
j_call: TRBJ1-5; d_call: NA; v_call: TRBV19; clone_size: NA; cdr3_nt: TGTGCCAGTAGTATGGCCCCGGGTAGTCAGCCCCAGCATTTT; cdr3_aa: CASSMAPGSQPQHF
j_call: TRBJ2-3; d_call: TRBD2; v_call: TRBV9; clone_size: NA; cdr3_nt: TGTGCCAGCAGCGTAGTGGGTGGGGGGGATACAGATACGCAGTATTTT; cdr3_aa: CASSVVGGGDTDTQYF
j_call: TRBJ1-4; d_call: NA; v_call: TRBV28; clone_size: few; cdr3_nt: TGTGCCAGCAGCCGTACAACTAATGAAAAACTGTTTTTT; cdr3_aa: CASSRTTNEKLFF
j_call: TRBJ2-7; d_call: NA; v_call: TRBV9; clone_size: NA; cdr3_nt: TGTGCCAGCAGCACGGACATTAGCTCCTACGAGCAGTACTTC; cdr3_aa: CASSTDISSYEQYF
j_call: TRBJ2-4; d_call: NA; v_call: TRBV19; clone_size: NA; cdr3_nt: TGTGCCAGTAGTATAGGCAGGACTGGCATTCAGTACTTC; cdr3_aa: CASSIGRTGIQYF
j_call: TRBJ1-6; d_call: TRBD1; v_call: TRBV27; clone_size: NA; cdr3_nt: TGTGCCAGCAGCCGGGACAGAGGGAATTCACCCCTCCACTTT; cdr3_aa: CASSRDRGNSPLHF
j_call: TRBJ1-2; d_call: NA; v_call: TRBV30; clone_size: NA; cdr3_nt: TGTGCCTGGAACAGGGCTGGGGGTAGAATTAACTATGGCTACACCTTC; cdr3_aa: CAWNRAGGRINYGYTF
j_call: TRBJ2-7; d_call: NA; v_call: TRBV27; clone_size: NA; cdr3_nt: TGTGCCAGCAGTTTTTCCTCGCGAAGCTCCTACGAGCAGTACTTC; cdr3_aa: CASSFSSRSSYEQYF
j_call: TRBJ1-2; d_call: NA; v_call: TRBV5-5; clone_size: few; cdr3_nt: TGTGCCAGCACCTGGGGCGGGGAGGTTAAGGGCTACACCTTC; cdr3_aa: CASTWGGEVKGYTF
j_call: TRBJ1-5; d_call: NA; v_call: TRBV30; clone_size: few; cdr3_nt: TGTGCCTGGAGTGTACGAGGGCCGGGACAGCCCCAGCATTTT; cdr3_aa: CAWSVRGPGQPQHF
j_call: TRBJ2-3; d_call: TRBD2; v_call: TRBV5-1; clone_size: NA; cdr3_nt: TGCGCCAGCAGCTCATCCCGGGGGGTTGCTAGCACAGATACGCAGTATTTT; cdr3_aa: CASSSSRGVASTDTQYF
j_call: TRBJ2-6; d_call: NA; v_call: TRBV18; clone_size: NA; cdr3_nt: TGTGCCAGCTCACCGAGAGTCCGACAGAGCTCTGGGGCCAACGTCCTGACTTTC; cdr3_aa: CASSPRVRQSSGANVLTF
j_call: TRBJ1-1; d_call: TRBD1; v_call: TRBV19; clone_size: few; cdr3_nt: TGTGCCAGTAGTATTGGACAGGGTCTCGAAGCTTTCTTT; cdr3_aa: CASSIGQGLEAFF
j_call: TRBJ1-1; d_call: NA; v_call: TRBV6-1; clone_size: once; cdr3_nt: TGTGCCAGCAGTGAATGGGGGCCTGAAGCTTTCTTT; cdr3_aa: CASSEWGPEAFF
j_call: TRBJ2-1; d_call: TRBD2; v_call: TRBV9; clone_size: NA; cdr3_nt: TGTGCCAGCAGCCCGAGGACTAGCGGGAGGTCTAGCTCCTACAATGAGCAGTTCTTC; cdr3_aa: CASSPRTSGRSSSYNEQFF
j_call: TRBJ2-3; d_call: TRBD1; v_call: TRBV27; clone_size: NA; cdr3_nt: TGTGCCAGCAGTAGTTACCGACAGGGAGCCACAGATACGCAGTATTTT; cdr3_aa: CASSSYRQGATDTQYF
j_call: TRBJ1-4; d_call: NA; v_call: TRBV19; clone_size: once; cdr3_nt: TGTGCCAGTAGACGGAGCACCCGAGATGAAAAACTGTTTTTT; cdr3_aa: CASRRSTRDEKLFF
j_call: TRBJ2-3; d_call: TRBD2; v_call: TRBV4-2; clone_size: once; cdr3_nt: TGTGCCAGCAGCCAGACGGGACTAGCGGCCACAGATACGCAGTATTTT; cdr3_aa: CASSQTGLAATDTQYF
j_call: TRBJ2-3; d_call: NA; v_call: TRBV7-8; clone_size: NA; cdr3_nt: TGTGCCAGCAGCACCCAGGGCCGGGATACGCAGTATTTT; cdr3_aa: CASSTQGRDTQYF
j_call: TRBJ2-2; d_call: NA; v_call: TRBV7-3; clone_size: NA; cdr3_nt: TGTGCCAGCAGCTTAACTGGGCCAGACACCGGGGAGCTGTTTTTT; cdr3_aa: CASSLTGPDTGELFF
j_call: TRBJ2-7; d_call: TRBD1; v_call: TRBV7-2; clone_size: NA; cdr3_nt: TGTGCCAGCAGCCAAGCAGGGCCCGGGACAGGGACGTACGAGCAGTACTTC; cdr3_aa: CASSQAGPGTGTYEQYF
j_call: TRBJ1-3; d_call: TRBD1; v_call: TRBV5-1; clone_size: NA; cdr3_nt: TGCGCCAGCAGCTTGGCCTGGACAGGGGTTGGAAACACCATATATTTT; cdr3_aa: CASSLAWTGVGNTIYF
j_call: TRBJ2-7; d_call: TRBD2; v_call: TRBV2; clone_size: NA; cdr3_nt: TGTGCCAGCAGTGGTAGGACTAGCGGGGGAGGTTACGAGCAGTACTTC; cdr3_aa: CASSGRTSGGGYEQYF
j_call: TRBJ1-1; d_call: TRBD1; v_call: TRBV5-1; clone_size: NA; cdr3_nt: TGCGCCAGCAGCTTGGGGGACAGGGTAGGGGTTACAGCTTTCTTT; cdr3_aa: CASSLGDRVGVTAFF
j_call: TRBJ1-3; d_call: TRBD1; v_call: TRBV5-1; clone_size: NA; cdr3_nt: TGCGCCAGCAGCTTGGGGACAGGGGTCCGTGGAAACACCATATATTTT; cdr3_aa: CASSLGTGVRGNTIYF
j_call: TRBJ1-3; d_call: TRBD1; v_call: TRBV2; clone_size: many; cdr3_nt: TGTGCCAGCAGTGGACAGGGAGACACCATATATTTT; cdr3_aa: CASSGQGDTIYF
j_call: TRBJ1-4; d_call: TRBD1; v_call: TRBV9; clone_size: NA; cdr3_nt: TGTGCCAGCAGCGTAGGAGCGGCAGGGGGAAAGGTTTATGAAAAACTGTTTTTT; cdr3_aa: CASSVGAAGGKVYEKLFF
j_call: TRBJ2-4; d_call: TRBD2; v_call: TRBV27; clone_size: NA; cdr3_nt: TGTGCCAGCAGTTCCCGAGGCGCGGGGGGGCAAGGAAACATTCAGTACTTC; cdr3_aa: CASSSRGAGGQGNIQYF
j_call: TRBJ1-2; d_call: NA; v_call: TRBV5-5; clone_size: NA; cdr3_nt: TGTGCCAGCAGCTTATTAGTCGGCTACACCTTC; cdr3_aa: CASSLLVGYTF
j_call: TRBJ1-1; d_call: NA; v_call: TRBV7-8; clone_size: few; cdr3_nt: TGTGCCAGCAGCTTAGCCGGGAACACTGAAGCTTTCTTT; cdr3_aa: CASSLAGNTEAFF
j_call: TRBJ1-1; d_call: NA; v_call: TRBV18; clone_size: NA; cdr3_nt: TGTGCCAGCTCACTACAGGGTGAAGCTTTCTTT; cdr3_aa: CASSLQGEAFF
j_call: TRBJ1-1; d_call: NA; v_call: TRBV5-1; clone_size: NA; cdr3_nt: TGCGCCAGCAGCTTGGGGGACACGATTATGAACACTGAAGCTTTCTTT; cdr3_aa: CASSLGDTIMNTEAFF
j_call: TRBJ1-1; d_call: NA; v_call: TRBV27; clone_size: once; cdr3_nt: TGTGCCAGCAGTCCCGGGACATTGAACACTGAAGCTTTCTTT; cdr3_aa: CASSPGTLNTEAFF
j_call: TRBJ2-2; d_call: NA; v_call: TRBV7-8; clone_size: NA; cdr3_nt: TGTGCCAGCAGCCCTTTCGAGGGAAAGAACACCGGGGAGCTGTTTTTT; cdr3_aa: CASSPFEGKNTGELFF
j_call: TRBJ1-5; d_call: NA; v_call: TRBV5-1; clone_size: NA; cdr3_nt: TGCGCCAGCAAGCCCCGCGTAGATAGCAATCAGCCCCAGCATTTT; cdr3_aa: CASKPRVDSNQPQHF
j_call: TRBJ2-1; d_call: NA; v_call: TRBV15; clone_size: NA; cdr3_nt: TGTGCCACCAGCAGAGACAGGGGTTCCTACAATGAGCAGTTCTTC; cdr3_aa: CATSRDRGSYNEQFF
j_call: TRBJ2-7; d_call: NA; v_call: TRBV7-2; clone_size: NA; cdr3_nt: TGTGCCAGCAGCCCTCGGACAGCTCCGGGAGAGCAGTACTTC; cdr3_aa: CASSPRTAPGEQYF
j_call: TRBJ2-3; d_call: NA; v_call: TRBV5-1; clone_size: NA; cdr3_nt: TGCGCCAGCAGCTGGCCACTACAAAGCACAGATACGCAGTATTTT; cdr3_aa: CASSWPLQSTDTQYF
j_call: TRBJ1-2; d_call: TRBD1; v_call: TRBV7-2; clone_size: NA; cdr3_nt: TGTGCCAGCAGCTTGCAGGGGGCCAATGGCTACACCTTC; cdr3_aa: CASSLQGANGYTF
j_call: TRBJ2-2; d_call: TRBD2; v_call: TRBV29-1; clone_size: NA; cdr3_nt: TGCAGCGTTGGCCTAGCGGGAAACACCGGGGAGCTGTTTTTT; cdr3_aa: CSVGLAGNTGELFF